These 4 T cell receptor beta chains were all obtained from the same sample, sequenced in a study of blood T cell repertoires in COVID-19. Measured with immunoSEQ multiplex PCR; TCRdb has only the in-frame clones, and not every one. Here the sample spans tens of thousands of clones, approximately 88% being singletons. The sample taken for sequencing was peripheral blood. These receptors were obtained from a man in his 70s with active COVID-19.

This clone was detected once. V is TRBV6-2 or TRBV6-3 and J is TRBJ2-7; D uncertain. Trimming left V 6 bases short and J 3 bases short, with 12 bases between. CDR1 and CDR2 (germline): MNHEY, SVGEGT. This CDR3 is 13 amino acids long. The CDR3 DNA follows: TGTGCCAGCAGCCTCCCGGTTCGCTACGAGCAGTACTTC. Translating it yields CASSLPVRYEQYF.

The rearrangement links TRBV4-2 to TRBJ1-1, with unresolved D. The CDR3 sequence is 16 residues long. V lost 3 bases and J lost 10, with 24 bases in between. Germline values: CDR1 LGHNA, CDR2 YNFKEQ. CDR3 nucleotide sequence: TGTGCCAGCAGCCATTCTTACACCGTGGTCGCGGATCGAGCTTTCTTT. Translating gives CASSHSYTVVADRAFF.

This rearrangement joins TRBV25-1 to TRBJ1-4; perhaps TRBD1 as D (6 bases). Deletions cut 3 bases from V and 6 bases from J, with 11 bases between. This CDR3 region has 14 residues. Germline V lookup: CDR1 MGHDK, CDR2 SYGVNS. The CDR3: CASSDRNRDEKLFF. The CDR3 DNA reads TGTGCCAGCAGTGACCGGAACAGGGATGAAAAACTGTTTTTT.

The V gene is TRBV24-1, the J gene TRBJ1-5; 11 bases agree with TRBD1. Per germline, CDR1 KGHDR and CDR2 SFDVKD. CDR3 length: 15 amino acids. J gave up 7 bases and V 3 bases, and 4 bases lay outside the gene matches. CDR3 region: CATSDRTGGVQPQHF. In nucleotides, the CDR3 is TGTGCCACCAGTGATCGGACAGGGGGCGTCCAGCCCCAGCATTTT.